These 10 T cell receptor beta chains were sequenced from one sample in a study of response to subunit inactivated influenza vaccine. TCRdb reprocessed the RT-PCR reads via MiXCR and lists one record per CDR3 protein. Seen here are approximately 500,000 distinct CDR3 sequences, around 13% observed once, and the top ten hold under 15%. The source material was PBMCs from blood, sampled 45 days after vaccination. These receptors came from a middle-aged man who received an inactivated influenza vaccine.

In this sample, this clonotype turned up a few times. The chain carries TRBV28 and TRBJ2-7; D is ambiguous. This CDR3 has 14 amino acids. With 5 bases removed from V and 2 bases from J, the gap between germline ends came to 13 bases. Germline loops: CDR1 MDHEN, CDR2 SYDVKM. The CDR3 nucleotides are TGTGCCAGCAGTCAAATCGACATACCCTACGAGCAGTACTTC. As protein: CASSQIDIPYEQYF.

This clonotype came up a few times. This chain uses TRBV5-1 with TRBJ2-1; 7 bases fit TRBD2. Losses at the gene ends were 2 bases for V and 4 bases for J; bases not matched to a gene: 6. This CDR3 is 15 amino acids long. Germline assignment: CDR1 SGHRS and CDR2 YFSETQ. The DNA for the CDR3 is TGCGCCAGCAGCTTCACCGGGGGGTGGTACAATGAGCAGTTCTTC. The encoded protein is CASSFTGGWYNEQFF.

The chain is built from TRBV24-1 and TRBJ1-2; D is uncertain. CDR3 size: 12 residues. The V end was cut by 3 bases, the J end by 7 bases, with 8 bases between. Germline CDR1 KGHDR, CDR2 SFDVKD. The CDR3 region has the DNA TGTGCCACCAGTGATGGCCCCGGTGGCTACACCTTC. Translation: CATSDGPGGYTF.

This clonotype was counted many times. The chain employs TRBV27 and TRBJ2-1, with 10 bases aligning to TRBD2. This CDR3 contains 17 residues. Germline V CDR1 and CDR2: MNHEY, SMNVEV (reference sequence). V shed 3 bases, J shed 7 bases, and the junction held 12 bases outside the gene matches. Written as DNA, the CDR3 is TGTGCCAGCAGTTTCCTTAGCGGGAGGCGTCCGGGAAATGAGCAGTTCTTC. Its protein product is CASSFLSGRRPGNEQFF.

This clonotype was detected only a few times. V usage is TRBV6-1 and J usage is TRBJ2-2; TRBD1 matches at 8 bases. V lost 6 bases, J lost 0 bases, and 6 bases stayed unmatched. CDR1 MNHNS and CDR2 SASEGT come from the germline V gene. CDR3 length equals 16 residues. The CDR3 protein is CASRGPGQANTGELFF. The CDR3 bases are TGTGCCAGCAGGGGTCCGGGACAGGCGAACACCGGGGAGCTGTTTTTT.

The chain carries TRBV3-1 and TRBJ2-2; TRBD2 matches at 7 bases. CDR3 length equals 17 residues. V trimming: 0 bases; J trimming: 6 bases; junction bases outside the gene matches: 10. Germline V CDR1 and CDR2: LGHDT, YNNKEL (reference sequence). CDR3 sequence: CASSQDSAGVRSGELFF. In DNA, the CDR3 is TGTGCCAGCAGCCAAGATTCGGCGGGAGTCCGGTCCGGGGAGCTGTTTTTT.

This clonotype was counted between two and nine times. The chain uses TRBV7-3 and TRBJ2-3; D is unresolved. The CDR3 consists of 18 residues. The germline V gene has CDR1 SGHTA and CDR2 FQGTGA. The V gene lost 5 bases and the J gene lost 0 bases, with 21 bases spanning the gap. The CDR3 loop is CASSPEDIEVTSTDTQYF. In nucleotides, the CDR3 is TGTGCCAGCAGCCCCGAAGACATAGAGGTCACTAGCACAGATACGCAGTATTTT.

In its sample, this clonotype was seen a few times. This chain joins TRBV13 and TRBJ2-7; D unresolved. The germline V gene has CDR1 PRHDT and CDR2 FYEKMQ (reference sequence). The V gene lost 6 bases and the J gene lost 5 bases, with 17 bases spanning the gap. This CDR3 region has 14 residues. CDR3 region: CASSIRLSRNEQYF. The CDR3 DNA reads TGTGCCAGCAGTATACGACTCTCCCGGAACGAGCAGTACTTC.

The chain is built from TRBV6-5 and TRBJ2-3, with 7 bases matching TRBD1. Germline CDR1 reads MNHEY; CDR2 reads SVGAGI. V gave up 2 bases and J gave up 8 bases; unmatched junction bases: 10. The CDR3 is 15 amino acids. In DNA, the CDR3 is TGTGCCAGCAGTTACGGTGATAGGGGGCGGTTTACGCAGTATTTT. Its protein is CASSYGDRGRFTQYF.

This clonotype appeared many times. The chain links TRBV20-1 to TRBJ2-7; D is perhaps TRBD2 (6 bases). V was clipped by 5 bases and J by 4 bases, with 21 bases between them. This CDR3 has 15 amino acids. The germline gives CDR1 DFQATT, CDR2 SNEGSKA (reference sequence). CDR3 nucleotide sequence: TGCAGTGCTGGGGAATGGGGGGAACCGTTTTACGAGCAGTACTTC. It specifies CSAGEWGEPFYEQYF.